These T cell receptor beta chains were read from a single sample in a study of T cells after yellow fever vaccination. Via MiXCR, TCRdb re-called the 5' RACE reads, giving one row per CDR3 protein. Among tens of thousands of distinct CDR3 sequences listed, roughly 7.4% were seen once. Sequencing was performed on CD8+ T cells sorted from PBMCs, taken 15 days after the yellow fever booster vaccination. The receptor set was obtained from a man aged 30-40 years who received the YFV17D yellow fever vaccine. The CDR3 runs from the conserved cysteine through the conserved F or W. D genes are given only for firm matches. Expanded clones are given a class, and other clones once, few, many or no size at all.

TRBJ2-7,TRBV2,NA,many,TGTGCCAGCAGTGGCTCCTATCAGGCCTACGAGCAGTACTTC,CASSGSYQAYEQYF
TRBJ1-2,TRBV29-1,TRBD1,many,TGCAGCGTTGAACGTACAGGGGGCCGTGGCTACACCTTC,CSVERTGGRGYTF
TRBJ2-7,TRBV6-2/TRBV6-3,NA,many,TGTGCCAGCAGTTTCCTCCCCAGTGACGAGCAGTACTTC,CASSFLPSDEQYF
TRBJ2-5,TRBV6-6,NA,many,TGTGCCAGCAGTTACGGGGGCCCAGAGACCCAGTACTTC,CASSYGGPETQYF
TRBJ2-1,TRBV27,TRBD2,many,TGTGCCAGCAGTTTACTAGCGGAGTACAATGAGCAGTTCTTC,CASSLLAEYNEQFF
TRBJ1-1,TRBV7-2,NA,NA,TGTGCCAGCAGCTTAATAAGACAGCCTGAAGCTTTCTTT,CASSLIRQPEAFF
TRBJ2-5,TRBV12-3/TRBV12-4,NA,few,TGTGCCAGCAGTTTGGGGGAGTGGGGAAAACAAGAGACCCAGTACTTC,CASSLGEWGKQETQYF
TRBJ2-1,TRBV27,TRBD2,many,TGTGCCAGCAGGGGACTATCCCCCGAGCAGTTCTTC,CASRGLSPEQFF
TRBJ2-1,TRBV30,TRBD2,many,TGTGCCTGGAACGCGGGAGGGCCCTATGAGCAGTTCTTC,CAWNAGGPYEQFF
TRBJ2-1,TRBV7-8,NA,many,TGTGCCAGCAGCTTAGTCTCGACGGGTTTTTACAATGAGCAGTTCTTC,CASSLVSTGFYNEQFF
TRBJ2-5,TRBV5-4,TRBD1,few,TGTGCCAGCAGCTTGGTCGGACAGGGGCCCATGGGGCAAGAGACCCAGTACTTC,CASSLVGQGPMGQETQYF
TRBJ1-2,TRBV6-5,TRBD1,many,TGTGCCAGCCGGGACAGCACCGTCTATGGCTACACCTTC,CASRDSTVYGYTF
TRBJ2-5,TRBV20-1,TRBD2,many,TGCAGTGCTAGAGATTTAGTAGCGGGAGTGGAGACCCAGTACTTC,CSARDLVAGVETQYF
TRBJ2-1,TRBV30,NA,many,TGTGCCTGGAGTGTAAGCGGTGAGCAGTTCTTC,CAWSVSGEQFF
TRBJ1-2,TRBV6-5,NA,many,TGTGCCACCTTTACCCTGGAGATCTATGGCTACACCTTC,CATFTLEIYGYTF